The 15 T cell receptor beta chains reported below all come from one sample, sequenced in a study of read filtering for tumor transcriptome and immune sequencing. From 400 to 450 ng of RNA, a library with molecular barcoded alpha/delta and beta/gamma adaptors was made. TCRdb reanalysed the reads using MiXCR and keeps one entry per CDR3 protein. This sample has about 90,000 distinct CDR3 sequences, with approximately 13% found just once. Sequenced input: a population of CD138-negative cells sorted from bone marrow. These receptors came from a donor at least 40 years old with multiple myeloma.

The chain links TRBV4-1 to TRBJ2-1, with 9 bases identical to TRBD2. Germline-derived CDR1 and CDR2 are MGHRA and YSYEKL. CDR3 length equals 15 residues. Germline trimming cut 0 bases from V and 4 bases from J; bases unmatched to any gene: 1. The CDR3 loop reads CASSQEAGGYNEQFF. In nucleotides, the CDR3 is TGCGCCAGCAGCCAAGAGGCGGGAGGGTACAATGAGCAGTTCTTC.

At least ten counts were recorded for this clonotype. V gene TRBV3-1 combines with J gene TRBJ2-7, with 7 bases aligning to TRBD1. V shed 3 bases and J 4 bases; nucleotides not matched to a gene: 3. The germline gives CDR1 LGHDT, CDR2 YNNKEL (reference sequence). The CDR3 length is 13 residues. CDR3 sequence: CASSHAGGYEQYF. The CDR3 DNA sequence: TGTGCCAGCAGCCACGCAGGGGGATACGAGCAGTACTTC.

By sample fraction, this clonotype is medium-sized. The CDR3 is CATSPGGGYNEQFF. DNA for the CDR3: TGTGCCACCAGCCCGGGCGGGGGTTACAATGAGCAGTTCTTC. The chain couples TRBV10-3 to TRBJ2-1; TRBD2 agrees at 7 bases. The CDR3 extends over 14 amino acids. V was clipped by 10 bases and J by 4 bases; unmatched bases: 10. Germline values: CDR1 ENHRY, CDR2 SYGVKD.

V usage is TRBV7-9 and J usage is TRBJ1-1; a possible D gene is TRBD1 (5 bases). The CDR3 has 13 residues. CDR1 is SEHNR and CDR2 is FQNEAQ in the germline V gene (reference sequence). V was pared by 5 bases and J by 4 bases, with 11 bases between. This CDR3 is CASSRDVTTEAFF. As DNA, the CDR3 is TGTGCCAGCAGCAGGGACGTGACCACTGAAGCTTTCTTT.

This clonotype showed up many times. The chain employs TRBV20-1 and TRBJ1-1, with D perhaps matching TRBD1 (6 bases). The CDR3 has 13 residues. The ends were cut back, 5 bases at V and 4 bases at J, with 14 bases in the middle. The germline V gene has CDR1 DFQATT and CDR2 SNEGSKA (reference sequence). The CDR3 loop reads CSAQKGGGTEAFF. The CDR3, as DNA: TGCAGTGCTCAAAAGGGGGGGGGCACTGAAGCTTTCTTT.

This chain links TRBV10-3 with TRBJ1-1, with D perhaps TRBD1 (5 bases). Germline V gene data show CDR1 as ENHRY and CDR2 as SYGVKD. The CDR3 is 15 amino acids. V was pared by 1 base and J by 1 base, with 10 bases between. CDR3 nucleotide sequence: TGTGCCATCAGTGAGTACGGGACGAAGAACACTGAAGCTTTCTTT. Protein: CAISEYGTKNTEAFF.

Many counts were recorded for this clonotype. V gene TRBV2 combines with J gene TRBJ2-3; 9 bases line up with TRBD2. This CDR3 spans 16 amino acids. The V segment lost 4 bases and the J segment 3 bases; nucleotides outside the gene matches: 8. The germline CDR1 and CDR2 sequences are SNHLY and FYNNEI. The CDR3 sequence is CASSGVLAGFTDTQYF. The CDR3 DNA follows: TGTGCCAGCAGTGGAGTCCTAGCGGGATTTACAGATACGCAGTATTTT.

Concerning this clonotype itself: This may arise from a read error, as a much more abundant clone is one base away. This chain uses TRBV29-1 with TRBJ2-1, with 8 positions matching TRBD2. Germline CDR1 and CDR2: SQVTM and ANQGSEA. There are 13 residues in the CDR3. The CDR3, as DNA: TGCAGCTACGGGAGGGAGGGGGACAATGGGCAGTTCTTC. This codes for CSYGREGDNGQFF.

Turning to this clonotype: This may be a read error, as it is one base from a much larger clone. The chain employs TRBV10-3 and TRBJ2-2; the match to TRBD2 covers 10 bases. The CDR3 has 15 residues. The germline gives CDR1 ENHRY, CDR2 SYGVKD. CDR3 coding DNA: TGTGCCATCAGGAGACTAGCGGGTCTCACCGGGGTGCTGTTTTTT. Translating gives CAIRRLAGLTGVLFF.

Turning to this clonotype: This may arise from a read error, as a much more abundant clone is one base away. This chain joins TRBV7-9 and TRBJ2-7; D unclear. The germline V gene has CDR1 SEHNR and CDR2 FQNEAQ (reference sequence). The CDR3 length is 13 residues. The CDR3 protein is CASSFSSVYEQDF. CDR3 bases: TGTGCCAGCAGCTTTAGCTCCGTCTACGAGCAGGACTTC.

Many counts were recorded for this clonotype. The chain couples TRBV5-1 to TRBJ1-1; no firm D call. Germline-derived CDR1 and CDR2 are SGHRS and YFSETQ. The CDR3 consists of 14 residues. The V and J ends lost 7 bases and 5 bases respectively, with 18 bases between them. The CDR3 coding sequence is TGCGCCAGCCGGAGGGCCCTAGCGGGTACTGAAGCTTTCTTT. It yields the protein CASRRALAGTEAFF.

There are a few counts of this clonotype. CDR3 coding DNA: TGTGCCGTGTCGGCATTGGCGAACACCGGGGAGCTGTTTTTT. Its translation is CAVSALANTGELFF. The chain links TRBV7-9 to TRBJ2-2; D not certain. The CDR3 spans 14 residues. Germline values: CDR1 SEHNR, CDR2 FQNEAQ (reference sequence). Trimming removed 11 bases from V and 0 bases from J, with 13 bases in between. The full variable domain, completed using reference TRBV7-9 and TRBJ2-2, is DTGVSQNPRHKITKRGQNVTFRCDPISEHNRLYWYRQTLGQGPEFLTYFQNEAQLEKSRLLSDRFSAERPKGSFSTLEIQRTEQGDSAMYLCAVSALANTGELFFGEGSRLTVL.

This clonotype occurred a few times. The V and J genes are TRBV20-1 and TRBJ2-1; the match to TRBD2 covers 8 bases. Per the germline V gene, CDR1 is DFQATT and CDR2 is SNEGSKA (reference sequence). This CDR3 comprises 15 residues. V shed 6 bases, J shed 7 bases, and the junction held 14 bases outside the gene matches. CDR3 sequence (DNA): TGCAGTGCCCCGATCGGGGGGGTAGGAAGGAATGAGCAGTTCTTC. It translates to CSAPIGGVGRNEQFF.

This clonotype was recorded many times. The chain employs TRBV7-2 and TRBJ2-5, with 9 bases lining up with TRBD2. This CDR3 region has 15 residues. Trimming at V came to 1 base and at J to 5 bases, leaving 5 bases not matched to a gene. Germline CDR1 SGHTA, CDR2 FQGNSA. CDR3 coding DNA: TGTGCCAGCAGCTTAGTTGGGACTAGCTACGAGACCCAGTACTTC. This translates into CASSLVGTSYETQYF.

This clonotype was seen at least ten times. The rearrangement links TRBV18 to TRBJ2-1, with TRBD1 matching 7 bases. The CDR3 extends over 18 amino acids. Trimming cost V 5 bases and J 4 bases; bases outside gene matches: 17. Per the germline V gene, CDR1 is KGHSH and CDR2 is LQKENI. CDR3 nucleotide sequence: TGTGCCAGCTCATACAACCTCGTAACAGGGGACGGGTACAATGAGCAGTTCTTC. It codes for CASSYNLVTGDGYNEQFF.